What follows describes a single TCR beta chain. This entry comes from a study of blood T cell repertoires in COVID-19. Study at large: The United States, Italy and Spain were the sources of the acute and convalescent COVID-19 samples. T cells, B-cell-depleted T cells, or PBMCs provided the cDNA or gDNA that served as material.

Source study methods: Using reference gene primer amplification, nucleated cell counts were estimated. Assay used: immunoSEQ multiplex PCR; TCRdb lists only in-frame clones, some missing. The V and J calls and clone size were taken over from that table, and D and trimming were inferred from the DNA. Among 75,000 to 100,000 clones listed, 81% were seen once. The CDR3 loop spans 13 amino acids. Between the trimmed V and J ends, which lost 1 base and 10 bases, there was a span of 8 bases. The sample taken for sequencing was peripheral blood. The receptor was derived from a woman of 80 years or more with acute or convalescent COVID-19. This rearrangement joins TRBV12-3 or TRBV12-4 to TRBJ1-6, with a possible D match to TRBD1 (6 bases). The CDR3 here is CASSLDRESPLHF. CDR3 DNA: TGTGCCAGCAGTTTAGACAGGGAGTCACCCCTCCACTTT.